The present entry profiles one TCR beta chain with its context. This specimen comes from a study of blood T cell repertoires in COVID-19. Study information: The United States, Italy and Spain provided the acute and convalescent COVID-19 samples. Nucleic acid was either cDNA or gDNA, and it came from T cells, B-cell-depleted T cells, or PBMCs.

The CDR3 extends over 13 amino acids. V was pared by 4 bases and J by 5 bases, with 3 bases of the junction left unmatched. Germline CDR1 is SGHRS and CDR2 is YFSETQ. Methods used by the authors: Nucleated cell number was recorded as an estimate derived from reference gene primer amplification. TCRdb keeps only in-frame clones here, not all; method: immunoSEQ multiplex PCR. For V, J and clone size, that table is used; D and trimming come from the DNA. The table records 97,000 or so clones, around 86% of them present only once. The genes are TRBV5-1 and TRBJ1-2, with 9 bases identical to TRBD1. The clonotype was recovered from a man aged 50-59 years with active or convalescent COVID-19. Sequencing was done on a sample of peripheral blood. CDR3 in amino acids: CASSKGQGYGYTF. The CDR3 DNA reads TGCGCCAGCAGCAAAGGACAGGGGTATGGCTACACCTTC.